This TCR beta chain originates from a study of shared clonotypes between healthy human individuals. CDR1 is SGHTA, CDR2 FQGTGA, per germline. The CDR3 has 17 amino acids. Trimming pared 5 bases from V and 0 bases from J, leaving 17 bases between. CD45RO-negative cells were positively selected for CCR7, leaving out terminally differentiated effector memory CD45RA+ cells. Deep-level assay runs were performed. TCRdb's table, derived via immunoSEQ multiplex PCR, lists solely in-frame clones and lacks some. In the table there are around 1.9 million clones, about 93% of which are singletons. Study-level points and caveats: About 5% was the fraction of naive CD4 clonotypes found shared across several donors.

This clone was seen a single time. Its cognate antigen is unknown. This sequence was found in a man between 18 and 29 years old in good health. Some clones in this sample may be carry-over from other donors' samples. Sequenced: naive CD8+ T cells from PBMCs. The chain combines TRBV7-3 with TRBJ2-4; D is uncertain. The CDR3, as DNA: TGTGCCAGCAGCGTGGCGGTACGGATGATAGCCAAAAACATTCAGTACTTC. It is translated as CASSVAVRMIAKNIQYF.